The 27 T cell receptor beta chains presented below share a single source sample, sequenced in a study of T cells after posttransplantation cyclophosphamide. Cyclophosphamide on days +3 and +4 followed busulfan-fludarabine conditioning and a marrow graft. Assay used: immunoSEQ multiplex PCR; TCRdb lists only in-frame clones, some missing. This sample comprises approximately 7,100 clones, none seen once only. The starting material was PBMCs, obtained roughly three months after allogeneic stem cell transplant with posttransplant cyclophosphamide. Source of these receptors: a female patient aged 60 or older who received an allogeneic stem cell transplant from an unrelated donor, was CMV-positive, and had acute GVHD only. Some T cells may arise from the graft donor.

This clone was seen many times. This sequence joins TRBV5-1 and TRBJ2-3; possible D gene TRBD1, 6 bases. Germline CDR1 is SGHRS and CDR2 is YFSETQ. CDR3 length: 15 amino acids. V gave up 1 base and J gave up 4 bases, with 13 bases separating them. CDR3 residues: CASSLFQGSPDTQYF. CDR3 DNA: TGCGCCAGCAGCTTGTTTCAGGGGAGTCCAGATACGCAGTATTTT.

This clone was observed at least ten times. The V call is TRBV4-1, the J call TRBJ2-1; 8 bases match TRBD1. The trim removed 3 bases at V and 4 bases at J, leaving 8 bases unmatched. Germline lookup yields CDR1 MGHRA and CDR2 YSYEKL. CDR3 length: 16 residues. The CDR3 sequence is CASSHLTGATYNEQFF. CDR3 bases: TGCGCCAGCAGCCACTTGACAGGGGCTACTTACAATGAGCAGTTCTTC.

This clone showed up just a few times. The genes are TRBV29-1 and TRBJ1-1; D possibly corresponds to TRBD1 (6 bases). The CDR3 consists of 13 residues. Trimming left V 7 bases short and J 2 bases short, with 14 bases between. Germline lookup yields CDR1 SQVTM and CDR2 ANQGSEA. CDR3: CSGSAGGNTEAFF. CDR3 DNA sequence: TGCAGCGGGTCCGCGGGGGGCAACACTGAAGCTTTCTTT.

This clone showed up many times. The chain combines TRBV5-1 with TRBJ2-2; TRBD1 agrees at 8 bases. The CDR3 consists of 16 residues. The germline V gene has CDR1 SGHRS and CDR2 YFSETQ. V lost 4 bases and J lost 3; bases outside the gene matches: 8. The CDR3 region is CASSRPGQGDTGELFF. The DNA of the CDR3 is TGCGCCAGCAGCCGACCCGGACAGGGAGACACCGGGGAGCTGTTTTTT.

This clone qualifies as medium-sized. The V and J genes are TRBV7-2 and TRBJ1-5; unclear D gene. CDR3 length: 15 residues. Germline assignment: CDR1 SGHTA and CDR2 FQGNSA. V gave up 2 bases and J gave up 3 bases, with 11 bases separating them. The CDR3 sequence: CASSLRGSHNQPQHF. The CDR3, as DNA: TGTGCCAGCAGCTTAAGAGGGTCACACAATCAGCCCCAGCATTTT.

This clone was detected many times. This chain joins TRBV7-9 and TRBJ2-7; D not resolved. V shed 3 bases and J shed 2 bases, with 8 bases lying between them. Germline V gives CDR1 SEHNR, CDR2 FQNEAQ (reference sequence). The CDR3 is 13 residues long. CDR3 nucleotides: TGTGCCAGCAGCTTTGGCGGCCCCTACGAGCAGTACTTC. Its protein product is CASSFGGPYEQYF.

This rearrangement joins TRBV30 to TRBJ2-5; 12 bases fit TRBD2. The CDR3 runs 13 residues. V shed 7 bases, J shed 12 bases, and the junction held 12 bases outside the gene matches. Germline V gene lookup returns CDR1 GTSNPN and CDR2 SVGIG (reference sequence). DNA of the CDR3: TGTGCCTATAAACTAGCGGGGGGCCGACCCGAGTACTTC. This gives the protein CAYKLAGGRPEYF.

This clone was detected many times. The chain recombines TRBV5-1 with TRBJ2-1; 9 nucleotides match TRBD1. CDR3 length: 15 amino acids. From germline, CDR1 is SGHRS and CDR2 YFSETQ. V lost 4 bases, J lost 6 bases, and 8 bases stayed unmatched. In DNA, the CDR3 is TGCGCCAGCAGCCGAGACAGGGGGACGATCAATGAGCAGTTCTTC. The encoded protein is CASSRDRGTINEQFF.

This clone came up many times. CDR3 coding DNA: TGTGCCAGCAGCTTGGAATTAGCGGGACGTACCTACACAGATACGCAGTATTTT. Translated, it gives CASSLELAGRTYTDTQYF. This chain uses TRBV5-4 with TRBJ2-3; 8 bases are shared with TRBD2. Trimming took 0 bases from V and 2 from J; bases not matched to a gene: 11. The CDR3 has 18 residues. Germline V lookup: CDR1 SGHNT, CDR2 YYREEE (reference sequence).

This clone was observed at least ten times. The chain uses TRBV4-3 and TRBJ2-1, with 8 bases aligning to TRBD1. CDR1 and CDR2 (germline): LGHNA, YSLEER. With 1 base clipped from V and 5 bases from J, the junction kept 7 bases outside the gene matches. The CDR3 length is 16 residues. The CDR3 bases are TGCGCCAGCAGCCAAGCTGGACAGGGAGGAAACAATGAGCAGTTCTTC. Encoded protein: CASSQAGQGGNNEQFF.

This clone has a count of ten or more. This chain links TRBV6-5 with TRBJ1-5, with 9 bases that match TRBD1. Germline CDR1 MNHEY, CDR2 SVGAGI. CDR3 length: 13 amino acids. The junction had 4 bases not matched to a gene; V was cut back by 6 bases and J by 7 bases. The CDR3 loop is CASSRQGGQPQHF. In nucleotides, the CDR3 is TGTGCCAGCAGCCGACAGGGGGGACAGCCCCAGCATTTT.

In this sample, this clone turned up many times. V is TRBV6-5 and J is TRBJ2-7, with 7 bases fitting TRBD1. Germline V gene lookup returns CDR1 MNHEY and CDR2 SVGAGI. The CDR3 extends over 15 amino acids. With 5 bases clipped from V and 5 bases from J, the junction kept 12 bases outside the gene matches. CDR3: CASSPIPTGRNEQYF. The DNA for the CDR3 is TGTGCCAGCAGTCCTATCCCGACAGGGAGAAACGAGCAGTACTTC.

This clone was counted ten times or more. The chain combines TRBV28 with TRBJ2-2; 9 nucleotides agree with TRBD1. The CDR3 totals 14 residues. V lost 8 bases to trimming and J lost 4 bases; unmatched junction nucleotides: 5. Germline CDR1 reads MDHEN; CDR2 reads SYDVKM. The CDR3 loop reads CASGDRVGTGELFF. The DNA for the CDR3 is TGTGCCAGCGGGGACAGGGTGGGCACCGGGGAGCTGTTTTTT.

This clone was detected many times. The rearrangement links TRBV6-2 or TRBV6-3 to TRBJ1-1, with 8 bases lining up with TRBD1. From germline, CDR1 is MNHEY and CDR2 SVGEGT. CDR3 length: 13 residues. V lost 6 bases, J lost 8 bases, and 8 bases stayed unmatched. The DNA of the CDR3 is TGTGCCAGCAGCCGAGAAAGACAGGGGGAAGCTTTCTTT. Translated, it gives CASSRERQGEAFF.

This sequence joins TRBV5-1 and TRBJ2-5; TRBD2 aligns across 7 bases. The end of the DNA aligns better with TRBJ2-7, so the J call may be wrong. Germline V gives CDR1 SGHRS, CDR2 YFSETQ. The CDR3 is 15 amino acids. CDR3 nucleotide sequence: TGCGCCAGCAGCTTGGGTAGCGGGTACTCCTACGAGCAGTACTTC. It encodes CASSLGSGYSYEQYF.

The rearrangement joins TRBV5-1 to TRBJ2-2; 12 bases agree with TRBD2. Unmatched junction bases numbered 4, after V lost 5 bases and J lost 5 bases. The germline gives CDR1 SGHRS, CDR2 YFSETQ. The CDR3 is 15 amino acids. CDR3 loop: CASRAGTSGTGELFF. The DNA for the CDR3 is TGCGCCAGCAGGGCCGGGACTAGCGGGACCGGGGAGCTGTTTTTT.

This clone was seen ten or more times. V usage is TRBV5-8 and J usage is TRBJ2-7; 11 nucleotides line up with TRBD2. Germline values: CDR1 SGHTS, CDR2 YDEGEE. The CDR3 covers 15 residues. Trimming removed 4 bases from V and 6 bases from J; junction bases left unmatched: 9. CDR3 bases: TGTGCCAGCAGCCGACGGCTAGCGGGAGGAGGCGAGCAGTACTTC. Residues: CASSRRLAGGGEQYF.

This clone was counted at least ten times. V and J are TRBV19 and TRBJ1-4; D ambiguous. The CDR3 extends over 16 amino acids. Germline values: CDR1 LNHDA, CDR2 SQIVND (reference sequence). V was pared by 3 bases and J by 3 bases, with 14 bases between. The CDR3 spells CASSITPRVSNEKLFF. The CDR3 bases are TGTGCCAGTAGTATTACCCCACGCGTATCTAATGAAAAACTGTTTTTT. Drawing the rest from reference TRBV19 and TRBJ1-4, the complete variable domain is DGGITQSPKYLFRKEGQNVTLSCEQNLNHDAMYWYRQDPGQGLRLIYYSQIVNDFQKGDIAEGYSVSREKKESFPLTVTSAQKNPTAFYLCASSITPRVSNEKLFFGSGTQLSVL.

There are many counts of this clone. J is TRBJ1-3 and V is TRBV12-3 or TRBV12-4; 9 nucleotides align to TRBD1. The CDR3 has 13 amino acids. V dropped 1 base and J dropped 10; count of bases not matched to a gene: 2. CDR3 bases: TGTGCCAGCAGTTTAGGGACAGGGGTTACCATATATTTT. It specifies CASSLGTGVTIYF.

This clone was recorded at least ten times. This chain uses TRBV6-2 or TRBV6-3 with TRBJ2-7, with 9 bases aligning to TRBD1. This CDR3 has 15 amino acids. The germline V gene has CDR1 MNHEY and CDR2 SVGEGT. V lost 7 bases, J lost 3 bases, and 10 bases stayed unmatched. The CDR3 nucleotides read TGTGCCAGCAACTTCGACCGGGACAGGGACTACGAGCAGTACTTC. Its protein product is CASNFDRDRDYEQYF.

The sample holds many counts of this clone. The V gene is TRBV6-5, the J gene TRBJ1-2, with 7 bases fitting TRBD1. The germline CDR1 and CDR2 sequences are MNHEY and SVGAGI. The CDR3 consists of 14 residues. V shed 6 bases, J shed 2 bases, and the junction held 6 bases outside the gene matches. The CDR3 loop reads CASRTGRSNYGYTF. CDR3 bases: TGTGCCAGCAGGACAGGGCGATCGAACTATGGCTACACCTTC.

This clone has a count of ten or more. V is TRBV5-1 and J is TRBJ2-3; TRBD2 agrees at 14 bases. V shed 2 bases, J shed 4 bases, and the junction held 6 bases outside the gene matches. CDR1 and CDR2 from the germline V gene are SGHRS and YFSETQ. The CDR3 runs to 17 residues. The CDR3, as DNA: TGCGCCAGCAGCTTCGGACTAGCGGGAGGAGAGTCAGATACGCAGTATTTT. The encoded protein is CASSFGLAGGESDTQYF.

In its sample, this clone was seen many times. The CDR3 is CASSLASGGLSDTQYF. Written as DNA, the CDR3 is TGTGCCAGCAGCTTGGCTAGCGGGGGGCTGTCGGATACGCAGTATTTT. The J gene is TRBJ2-3, the V gene TRBV5-4, with TRBD2 identical over 11 bases. Germline-derived CDR1 and CDR2 are SGHNT and YYREEE (reference sequence). The length of the CDR3 is 16 residues. The junction had 6 bases not matched to a gene; V was cut back by 0 bases and J by 6 bases. The entire variable domain, with the rest obtained from reference TRBV5-4 and TRBJ2-3, is as follows: ETGVTQSPTHLIKTRGQQVTLRCSSQSGHNTVSWYQQALGQGPQFIFQYYREEENGRGNFPPRFSGLQFPNYSSELNVNALELDDSALYLCASSLASGGLSDTQYFGPGTRLTVL.

This clone was counted many times. The V call is TRBV5-1, the J call TRBJ1-6, with no clear D. In germline, CDR1 is SGHRS, CDR2 YFSETQ. Between the trimmed V and J ends, which lost 0 bases and 0 bases, there was a span of 7 bases. The CDR3 spans 16 residues. In DNA form, the CDR3 reads TGCGCCAGCAGCTTGGAGCGGAACTCCTATAATTCACCCCTCCACTTT. It specifies CASSLERNSYNSPLHF.

This clone has at least ten counts. The V and J genes are TRBV18 and TRBJ2-7; D perhaps matches TRBD1 (6 bases). In germline, CDR1 is KGHSH, CDR2 LQKENI. The CDR3 covers 16 residues. The V and J ends lost 4 bases and 6 bases respectively, with 22 bases between them. CDR3 sequence reads: CASSQHHVREGGEQYF. Written as DNA, the CDR3 is TGTGCCAGCTCACAACACCACGTCCGAGAAGGGGGCGAGCAGTACTTC.

This clone was detected ten times or more. V is TRBV7-2 and J is TRBJ2-7; TRBD1 matches at 7 bases. V lost 2 bases and J lost 2; bases outside the gene matches: 3. Germline lookup yields CDR1 SGHTA and CDR2 FQGNSA. The CDR3 is 14 amino acids. The CDR3 loop reads CASSLSQGAYEQYF. In DNA form, the CDR3 reads TGTGCCAGCAGCTTAAGCCAGGGGGCCTACGAGCAGTACTTC.

This clone occurred many times. V gene TRBV28 combines with J gene TRBJ2-1, with D possibly being TRBD2 (5 bases). This CDR3 has 16 amino acids. Germline CDR1 reads MDHEN; CDR2 reads SYDVKM. Trimming took off 6 bases at V and 4 bases at J, with 19 bases between the two ends. The CDR3 DNA reads as TGTGCCAGCAGCATTTGGCGGTCCGGAGGATACAATGAGCAGTTCTTC. Translation: CASSIWRSGGYNEQFF.